Listed below are T cell receptor beta chains from one sample, sequenced in a study of blood T cell repertoires in COVID-19. TCRdb's table, derived via immunoSEQ multiplex PCR, lists solely in-frame clones and lacks some. The sample lists a few hundred thousand clones; approximately 90% were seen once. The sequenced sample consisted of peripheral blood. Source of these receptors: a man in his sixties or seventies with acute or convalescent COVID-19. Each CDR3 is given with its conserved first and last residue. D genes are given only for firm matches. Clone size is given for some rows only: seen once, a few or many times, or a class if the clone is expanded.

>-|TRBV5-1|TRBJ1-6|-
CASSLARENSPLHF
TGCGCCAGCAGCTTGGCCCGGGAAAATTCACCCCTCCACTTT
>-|TRBV4-1|TRBJ2-1|-
CASSPGTSSSYNEQFF
TGCGCCAGCAGCCCCGGGACATCTAGCTCCTACAATGAGCAGTTCTTC
>-|TRBV9|TRBJ2-7|-
CASSVGGGSEQYF
TGTGCCAGCAGCGTAGGAGGAGGATCCGAGCAGTACTTC
>-|TRBV6-5|TRBJ1-4|-
CASSYSAFNEKLFF
TGTGCCAGCAGTTACTCAGCATTTAATGAAAAACTGTTTTTT
>TRBD2|TRBV30|TRBJ2-7|-
CAWRASGTYEQYF
TGTGCCTGGAGGGCTAGCGGGACCTACGAGCAGTACTTC
>TRBD2|TRBV7-8|TRBJ2-7|-
CASSLMNGLAGPYEQYF
TGTGCCAGCAGCTTAATGAATGGACTAGCGGGACCCTACGAGCAGTACTTC
>-|TRBV11-2|TRBJ1-3|-
CASSLRGGVSGNTIYF
TGTGCCAGCAGTCTTCGGGGAGGAGTATCTGGAAACACCATATATTTT
>TRBD1|TRBV23-1|TRBJ2-7|-
CASSQYLGQGADEQYF
TGCGCCAGCAGTCAATATTTGGGACAGGGCGCCGACGAGCAGTACTTC
>-|TRBV7-8|TRBJ2-1|-
CASSLQLTSLDNEQFF
TGTGCCAGCAGCTTACAATTAACTAGCTTGGACAATGAGCAGTTCTTC
>TRBD2|TRBV5-8|TRBJ2-2|-
CASSPNAGGSGELFF
TGTGCCAGCAGTCCTAATGCGGGGGGATCCGGGGAGCTGTTTTTT
>TRBD1|TRBV2|TRBJ2-1|-
CASAFGTGLSEQFF
TGTGCCAGCGCCTTCGGGACAGGGTTATCTGAGCAGTTCTTC
>TRBD2|TRBV19|TRBJ2-7|-
CASSRFSGRLYEQYF
TGTGCCAGTTCCCGATTTAGCGGGAGACTCTACGAGCAGTACTTC
>TRBD1|TRBV3-1/TRBV3-2|TRBJ2-2|-
CASSQVQGRGLNTGELFF
TGTGCCAGCAGCCAAGTTCAAGGCAGGGGGCTGAACACCGGGGAGCTGTTTTTT
>TRBD1|TRBV5-1|TRBJ1-2|once
CASSLVAPVAGGYLNYGYTF
TGCGCCAGCAGCTTAGTCGCCCCGGTGGCAGGGGGCTACCTTAACTATGGCTACACCTTC
>TRBD2|TRBV5-4|TRBJ2-2|few
CASSLIAGAGTGELFF
TGTGCCAGCAGCTTGATAGCGGGAGCGGGAACCGGGGAGCTGTTTTTT
>-|TRBV29-1|TRBJ2-5|-
CSVTGSGETQYF
TGCAGCGTTACAGGGTCGGGGGAGACCCAGTACTTC
>TRBD1|TRBV11-2|TRBJ1-6|few
CASSLGQGGSYNSPLHF
TGTGCCAGCAGCCTAGGACAGGGCGGCTCCTATAATTCACCCCTCCACTTT
>TRBD2|TRBV27|TRBJ2-3|-
CASSLNLGLAGERTDTQYF
TGTGCCAGCAGTTTAAACCTCGGACTAGCGGGAGAGAGGACAGATACGCAGTATTTT
>-|TRBV5-1|TRBJ1-1|-
CASSGGFSRTTEAFF
TGCGCCAGCAGCGGGGGGTTTTCCAGGACCACTGAAGCTTTCTTT
>-|TRBV5-4|TRBJ1-1|-
CASSSYSQNLNTEAFF
TGTGCCAGCAGCTCGTACTCACAGAACTTGAACACTGAAGCTTTCTTT
>TRBD2|TRBV5-4|TRBJ2-1|-
CASSLYRASGRISYNEQFF
TGTGCCAGCAGCTTGTACCGAGCGAGCGGGAGGATCTCCTACAATGAGCAGTTCTTC
>TRBD2|TRBV19|TRBJ2-2|-
CASSISSGSPGELFF
TGTGCCAGTAGTATCTCTAGCGGGAGCCCCGGGGAGCTGTTTTTT
>TRBD2|TRBV6-6|TRBJ2-1|-
CASSSGRAVAYNEQFF
TGTGCCAGCAGCTCCGGGAGGGCCGTCGCCTACAATGAGCAGTTCTTC
>TRBD2|TRBV7-2|TRBJ2-1|-
CASSLGGRIADEQFF
TGTGCCAGCAGCTTGGGCGGGAGGATTGCAGATGAGCAGTTCTTC
>-|TRBV5-4|TRBJ1-1|-
CASSLAGNTEAFF
TGTGCCAGCAGCTTGGCAGGGAACACTGAAGCTTTCTTT
>-|TRBV20-1|TRBJ2-1|-
CSASGPGPHEQFF
TGCAGTGCTAGTGGCCCAGGTCCCCATGAGCAGTTCTTC
>-|TRBV27|TRBJ2-3|-
CASSLKWATDTQYF
TGTGCCAGCAGTTTGAAGTGGGCCACAGATACGCAGTATTTT
>TRBD1|TRBV7-8|TRBJ2-7|once
CASSAMTGRHEQYF
TGTGCCAGCAGCGCTATGACAGGGCGGCACGAGCAGTACTTC
>-|TRBV5-1|TRBJ2-1|-
CASSLAGNEQFF
TGCGCCAGCAGCTTGGCCGGGAATGAGCAGTTCTTC
>-|TRBV28|TRBJ1-2|-
CASSLSRYGYTF
TGTGCCAGCAGTTTATCCAGATATGGCTACACCTTC
>-|TRBV28|TRBJ1-2|-
CASRPGGRGYTF
TGTGCCAGCAGGCCGGGAGGGCGAGGCTACACCTTC
>-|TRBV5-1|TRBJ2-1|-
CASSVFYGSYNEQFF
TGCGCCAGCTCCGTTTTTTACGGGAGCTACAATGAGCAGTTCTTC
>-|TRBV5-4|TRBJ2-6|-
CASREGAGANVLTF
TGTGCCAGCAGGGAGGGGGCCGGGGCCAACGTCCTGACTTTC
>TRBD1|TRBV7-8|TRBJ1-5|-
CASSLGQGENQPQHF
TGTGCCAGCAGCTTGGGACAGGGAGAGAATCAGCCCCAGCATTTT
>-|TRBV5-6|TRBJ1-2|-
CASSLGAGTYGYTF
TGTGCCAGCAGCTTGGGGGCAGGCACCTATGGCTACACCTTC
>-|TRBV18|TRBJ2-3|-
CASSPSPADTQYF
TGTGCCAGCTCACCAAGCCCCGCAGATACGCAGTATTTT
>TRBD2|TRBV9|TRBJ2-5|-
CASSVDPSGRAFGTQYF
TGTGCCAGCAGCGTAGACCCCAGCGGGAGGGCCTTTGGGACCCAGTACTTC
>TRBD2|TRBV7-8|TRBJ2-1|-
CASSLQGGGRAFLTVF
TGTGCCAGCAGCCTACAGGGCGGCGGGAGGGCCTTCCTCACGGTCTTC
>-|TRBV19|TRBJ1-6|-
CASSIGGQFYNSPLHF
TGTGCCAGTAGTATAGGAGGACAGTTCTATAATTCACCCCTCCACTTT
>-|TRBV18|TRBJ2-7|-
CASSPSGLLSYEQYF
TGTGCCAGCTCACCATCGGGACTGCTCTCCTACGAGCAGTACTTC
>TRBD1|TRBV4-3|TRBJ2-1|-
CASSPHGQGTYNEQFF
TGCGCCAGCAGCCCCCATGGACAGGGGACCTACAATGAGCAGTTCTTC
>-|TRBV5-1|TRBJ2-7|-
CASSLAFSYEQYF
TGCGCCAGCAGCTTGGCATTTTCCTACGAGCAGTACTTC
>TRBD1|TRBV19|TRBJ1-5|-
CASTLRTGVNQPQHF
TGTGCCAGTACCCTGCGGACAGGGGTCAATCAGCCCCAGCATTTT
>-|TRBV24-1|TRBJ2-7|-
CATSESGTSYEQYF
TGTGCCACCAGTGAATCCGGGACATCCTACGAGCAGTACTTC
>TRBD1|TRBV28|TRBJ1-2|-
CASSFLGQGTYGYTF
TGTGCCAGCAGTTTCCTCGGACAGGGGACCTATGGCTACACCTTC
>TRBD1|TRBV4-3|TRBJ1-2|-
CASSQALGQGVDGYTF
TGCGCCAGCAGCCAAGCCCTCGGACAGGGGGTCGATGGCTACACCTTC
>-|TRBV29-1|TRBJ2-1|-
CSVPGRSQYNEQFF
TGCAGCGTCCCAGGGCGGTCCCAGTACAATGAGCAGTTCTTC
>-|TRBV30|TRBJ1-2|-
CAWSIRANYGYTF
TGTGCCTGGAGTATCCGTGCTAACTATGGCTACACCTTC
>-|TRBV2|TRBJ2-1|-
CASSPQRAILYNEQFF
TGTGCCAGCAGTCCTCAGCGGGCCATCCTCTACAATGAGCAGTTCTTC
>-|TRBV6-5|TRBJ2-1|-
CASSRKQDYNEQFF
TGTGCCAGCAGCCGTAAGCAGGACTACAATGAGCAGTTCTTC